The source of this T cell receptor (beta chain) is a study of tumor and adjacent non-tumor tissue in lung cancer (dated by TCRdb to between 2018 and 2020). At the level of the whole study: By cancer type, the cohort comprised approximately twelve adenocarcinoma patients, 2 squamous cell carcinoma patients and 1 small cell lung cancer patient. Among the approximately 15 patients, ages ranged from about 31 to 76 years, 10 were men and 5 were women, and disease was TNM stage I to III. TCRbeta CDR3 sequencing was performed on about 29 paired specimens, with one tumor sample and one normal lung sample collected per patient. The study compared bulk TCRbeta repertoires between lung tumor tissue and matched distant non-tumor lung tissue from about 14 lung cancer patients. Sequencing produced more than 100,000,000 productive TCRbeta reads in total, an average of about 4 million reads per sample.

From its cysteine to its phenylalanine, the CDR3 spans 14 amino acids. The DNA shown is the 42-base CDR3, in frame from base 1. From the germline V gene, CDR1 is SGHRS and CDR2 is YFSETQ. V and J are truncated by 0 bases and 6 bases respectively, leaving an intervening sequence of 10 bases. Library preparation used multiplex PCR. These reads were obtained on an Illumina HiSeq 2500. Following protocols modified from ARM-PCR, the researchers constructed TCRbeta libraries through three rounds of nested PCR with primers (Table S4). PCR products of 200-500 bp were gel-excised and purified with the QIAquick gel extraction kit before sequencing. The original pipeline was this. Trimmomatic was used to clean the reads, FLASH merged the cleaned reads into complete CDR3 sequences, and MiTCR assigned the sequences to V(D)J germline segments. VDJtools was used to compute clonal diversity as the inverse Simpson's index. In-frame sequences lacking a premature stop codon were counted as productive reads. TCRdb's own reprocessing of the public reads used fastp at Q25 and MiXCR and kept productive beta chains. Rows merge per CDR3 protein into single entries with the most common DNA and genes. The V and J calls were determined by TCRdb, not by the authors. This sample holds roughly 140,000 distinct CDR3 sequences; around 65% were observed only once. 15% to 20% of the sample rests with the top ten.

RNA was isolated from bulk unsorted tissue, and RNA quality was assessed with a NanoDrop ND-1000 and an Agilent 2100. The donors were newly diagnosed lung cancer patients admitted for thoracic surgery in China from August to November 2014 who had not received prior chemotherapy. Anyone who had undergone radiotherapy or chemotherapy before, or who had another cancer at the same time, was left out of the study. Surgical tissue pieces of about 1-2.3 cm3 were preserved in RNAlater solution and stored at -80 °C until use. On the study overall, not on this receptor specifically: Neither the sequencing platform nor unique molecular identifiers are mentioned in the methods. In normal lung, the top 100 clones accounted for a significantly larger cumulative share of the repertoire than in tumor tissue. Because peripheral blood was not sequenced, the blood TCRbeta repertoires of the lung cancer patients in the study went unexamined. Significantly higher TCR diversity was found in younger patients, and higher tumor TCR diversity was associated with shorter overall and disease-free survival. Only 15 or so patients were included in the cohort, and the need for larger samples and more detailed clinical data was noted by the authors. Tumor tissue showed significantly higher TCR diversity (inverse Simpson) than normal lung tissue, at around 450 vs 150 (P = 0.0075, Mann-Whitney U test).

Concerning this clonotype: There is no known antigen for this receptor. The sample holds no much larger clone one base away, and base qualities are not on file.

This TCR came from a man aged 55 to 70 with small cell lung cancer. The sequenced sample was lung tumor tissue. Recombination linked TRBV5-1 to TRBJ2-4; no D segment can be confidently identified. The CDR3: CASSLADWRNIQYF. The nucleotide sequence is TGCGCCAGCAGCTTGGCCGACTGGAGAAACATTCAGTACTTC.